The text below deals with one T cell receptor (beta chain). Germline V gives CDR1 DFQATT, CDR2 SNEGSKA (reference sequence). The CDR3 has 13 residues. V lost 6 bases to trimming and J lost 2 bases, with 13 bases between them. Together with a sample-barcoded 5' primer, a J-beta primer mix was included in a second PCR lasting roughly 6 to 12 cycles. TCRdb reprocessed the 5' RACE reads with MiXCR, giving one entry per CDR3 protein. The data contain about 1,400,000 distinct CDR3 sequences, roughly 64% of them singletons. These data come from a study of blood T cells in healthy people across ages. This sequence joins TRBV20-1 and TRBJ2-5, with D maybe TRBD2 (6 bases). Sequencing was performed on blood. The TCR sequence derives from a young man in good health. CDR3 in amino acids: CSARLGEQETQYF. The CDR3 bases are TGCAGTGCCAGACTAGGGGAACAAGAGACCCAGTACTTC.